This T cell receptor (beta chain) originates from a study of blood T cell repertoires in COVID-19. Study background: Acute and convalescent COVID-19 specimens originated in the United States, Italy and Spain. Sample material is recorded as cDNA or gDNA derived from T cells, B-cell-depleted T cells, or PBMCs.

Original data processing: The assay estimated nucleated cells by amplifying reference gene primers. Sequenced by immunoSEQ multiplex PCR; TCRdb stores in-frame clones only, minus some. That table is the source of V, J and clone size, and D and trimming were worked out from the DNA. The table has 220,000 or so clones, 86% seen once. Germline assignment: CDR1 SGHTA and CDR2 FQGNSA. Trimming removed 3 bases from V and 4 bases from J; junction bases left unmatched: 5. The CDR3 covers 16 residues. Seattle enrolled patients during active infection and tracked them longitudinally. The sequencing input was peripheral blood. The source of this sequence is a woman between 50 and 59 years old with COVID-19, enrolled during active disease. The chain employs TRBV7-2 and TRBJ2-7; 14 bases match TRBD2. The CDR3 spells CASSFGLAGGVYEQYF. The CDR3 region has the DNA TGTGCCAGCAGCTTTGGACTAGCGGGGGGCGTGTACGAGCAGTACTTC.